These 25 T cell receptor beta chains were all obtained from the same sample, sequenced in a study of blood T cells in healthy people across ages (dated by TCRdb to 2015 to 2017). To prepare the library, 5' RACE was applied. Sequencing was performed on an Illumina HiSeq 2500. The second PCR ran for roughly 7 to 11 cycles and used a J-beta primer mix along with a sample-barcoded 5' primer. The public reads were quality trimmed at Q25 with fastp and then assembled into clones with MiXCR by TCRdb, keeping productive beta chains. Each CDR3 protein gets just one entry, which takes the most common genes and DNA from the rows behind it. Within this sample are approximately 700,000 distinct CDR3 sequences, with approximately 29% of them counted one time only. The ten biggest clones cover approximately 15% of the sample. Specimen: blood. These receptor sequences come from a woman aged 80 or older in good health. Donor details come from another sample of the same person, matched by shared clones.

Concerning this clonotype itself: This is likely a read error, given that the CDR3 carries no conserved phenylalanine or tryptophan at its end. The chain combines TRBV12-3 or TRBV12-4 with TRBJ2-3; D is perhaps TRBD1 or TRBD2 (5 bases each). This CDR3 region has 14 residues. The CDR3 DNA sequence: TGTGCCAGCACTTCGTGGGGGAGCACAGATGCGCAGTATTCT. Translating it yields CASTSWGSTDAQYS.

In regard to this clonotype: This sequence may be a read error, since a much larger clone differs from it by one base. The chain employs TRBV5-1 and TRBJ1-2, with a tentative D call TRBD1 (6 bases). Germline V gives CDR1 SGHRS, CDR2 YFSETQ. This CDR3 is 14 amino acids long. CDR3 DNA sequence: TGCGCCAGCAACTTGGAGTCGGGGGCAGTGAGCTACACCTTC. This gives the protein CASNLESGAVSYTF.

This clonotype was found a few times. V and J are TRBV6-5 and TRBJ1-4; D is unclear. Trimming shortened V by 6 bases and J by 0 bases, and 14 bases separated the two germline ends. Germline loops: CDR1 MNHEY, CDR2 SVGAGI. The CDR3 has 16 amino acids. CDR3 bases: TGTGCCAGCAGCCGGCTGAGCGGGGCAACTAATGAAAAACTGTTTTTT. This translates into CASSRLSGATNEKLFF.

This clonotype was detected a few times. With a much larger clone just one base away, this may be a read error. V and J are TRBV6-6 and TRBJ2-5; 7 nucleotides line up with TRBD2. This CDR3 is built from 14 residues. CDR1 and CDR2 (germline): MNHNY, SVGAGI (reference sequence). The DNA for the CDR3 is TGTGCCAGCGGTTACCTAGCGGCACAAGAGACCCAGTACTTC. It yields the protein CASGYLAAQETQYF.

This clonotype was seen a few times. This sequence joins TRBV6-1 and TRBJ1-1; D not resolved. CDR1 and CDR2 (germline): MNHNS, SASEGT. CDR3 length equals 15 residues. Deletions cut 7 bases from V and 1 base from J, with 16 bases between. CDR3 sequence (DNA): TGTGCCAGCACCAAAGGTCTCTTAACGAACACTGAAGCTTTCTTT. Residues: CASTKGLLTNTEAFF.

This clonotype showed up just once. This chain uses TRBV6-2 or TRBV6-3 with TRBJ2-1, with 8 positions matching TRBD2. This CDR3 contains 14 residues. The germline V gene has CDR1 MNHEY and CDR2 SVGEGT. Here the CDR3 DNA reads TGTGCAGGCAGGTCCACGGGGGGGCCGGCGCGTCCGTTCTTC. This gives the protein CAGRSTGGPARPFF.

There are many counts of this clonotype. This chain joins TRBV9 and TRBJ1-2, with D possibly being TRBD1 (6 bases). The CDR3 sequence is 16 residues long. Germline CDR1 reads SGDLS; CDR2 reads YYNGEE. V lost 4 bases and J 2 bases, leaving 18 bases between the germline ends. The CDR3 region is CASSRTENTANYGYTF. CDR3 coding DNA: TGTGCCAGCAGCCGGACAGAAAACACCGCCAACTATGGCTACACCTTC.

This clonotype occurred many times. The chain uses TRBV7-2 and TRBJ2-4, with 12 bases fitting TRBD1. The CDR3 has 18 residues. The germline gives CDR1 SGHTA, CDR2 FQGNSA. V shed 4 bases, J shed 10 bases, and the junction held 17 bases outside the gene matches. This chain's CDR3 is CASSSRLRSGTGGEIQYF. In DNA, the CDR3 is TGTGCCAGCAGCTCGAGATTACGATCCGGGACAGGGGGCGAAATTCAGTACTTC.

There are many counts of this clonotype. CDR3 protein: CASSLVATSTDTQYF. In DNA, the CDR3 is TGTGCCAGCAGCTTGGTAGCGACTAGCACAGATACGCAGTATTTT. The chain couples TRBV7-9 to TRBJ2-3; tentative D call: TRBD2 (5 bases). Germline CDR1 reads SEHNR; CDR2 reads FQNEAQ (reference sequence). CDR3 length equals 15 residues. With 3 bases removed from V and 0 bases from J, the gap between germline ends came to 10 bases. The whole variable domain, filled in from reference TRBV7-9 and TRBJ2-3, reads DTGVSQNPRHKITKRGQNVTFRCDPISEHNRLYWYRQTLGQGPEFLTYFQNEAQLEKSRLLSDRFSAERPKGSFSTLEIQRTEQGDSAMYLCASSLVATSTDTQYFGPGTRLTVL.

This clonotype was seen only a few times. A much larger clone differs from this one at a single base, so this may be a read error. The gene calls are TRBV4-2 and TRBJ2-7; 7 bases agree with TRBD2. The germline CDR1 and CDR2 sequences are LGHNA and YNFKEQ. CDR3 length: 15 residues. The CDR3: CASSREVGVNYGQYF. The DNA of the CDR3 is TGTGCCAGCAGTCGGGAGGTGGGAGTGAACTACGGGCAGTACTTC.

The V gene is TRBV28, the J gene TRBJ1-4; unclear D gene. CDR1 is MDHEN and CDR2 is SYDVKM in the germline V gene. The ends were cut back, 3 bases at V and 6 bases at J, with 8 bases in the middle. The CDR3 covers 13 residues. This chain's CDR3 is CASSFLGDEKLFF. CDR3 DNA: TGTGCCAGCAGTTTTCTGGGTGATGAAAAACTGTTTTTT.

The chain has TRBV20-1 and TRBJ1-2; D is unclear. The CDR3 is 17 residues long. V was trimmed by 3 bases and J by 4 bases, leaving 24 bases between them. Germline CDR1 DFQATT, CDR2 SNEGSKA (reference sequence). The CDR3 DNA sequence: TGCAGTGCTAGCTCCCACCGTGGGCGGAACCGCACCTATGGCTACACCTTC. Translation gives CSASSHRGRNRTYGYTF.

V is TRBV20-1 and J is TRBJ1-5; tentative D call: TRBD1 (5 bases). The CDR3 totals 14 residues. Germline V lookup: CDR1 DFQATT, CDR2 SNEGSKA (reference sequence). Trimming stripped 5 bases from V and 1 base from J, with 12 bases between. The CDR3 sequence: CSALGEASNQPQHF. As DNA, the CDR3 is TGCAGTGCTTTGGGGGAAGCCAGCAATCAGCCCCAGCATTTT.

V is TRBV2 and J is TRBJ2-1, with D perhaps assigned TRBD1 or TRBD2 (5 bases each). Trimming left V 7 bases short and J 4 bases short, with 14 bases between. The CDR3 length is 14 residues. Germline-derived CDR1 and CDR2 are SNHLY and FYNNEI. The CDR3 nucleotides are TGTGCCAGCAAAGGTGGGGCGGGTTACAATGAGCAGTTCTTC. Translation: CASKGGAGYNEQFF.

This clonotype was seen only a few times. This may come from a read error, since a much larger clone is one base off. This chain links TRBV12-3 or TRBV12-4 with TRBJ2-1; no clear D gene. The DNA matches TRBJ2-7 better at its end, which makes the J call doubtful. This CDR3 has 11 amino acids. The CDR3 bases are TGTGCCAGCGGTCCCTACAATGAGCAGTACTTC. It specifies CASGPYNEQYF.

The chain has TRBV4-1 and TRBJ2-6, with D hard to call. This CDR3 contains 19 residues. The germline V gene encodes CDR1 MGHRA and CDR2 YSYEKL. V was pared by 0 bases and J by 0 bases, with 15 bases between. CDR3 region: CASSQDSTLRHSGANVLTF. The CDR3 DNA reads TGCGCCAGCAGCCAAGACTCCACGCTTCGTCACTCTGGGGCCAACGTCCTGACTTTC.

This clonotype showed up many times. The chain carries TRBV20-1 and TRBJ1-2, with D unclear. Germline CDR1 and CDR2: DFQATT and SNEGSKA (reference sequence). The CDR3 is made up of 13 amino acids. Trimming took 0 bases from V and 4 from J, leaving 9 bases between them. The CDR3 DNA is TGCAGTGCTAGAGATGCCGACGCCTATGGCTACACCTTC. Its protein product is CSARDADAYGYTF.

In this sample, this clonotype turned up a few times. The rearrangement joins TRBV25-1 to TRBJ1-2; D is uncertain. Germline V CDR1 and CDR2: MGHDK, SYGVNS. V dropped 4 bases and J dropped 4 bases, with 10 bases sitting between them. The CDR3 extends over 13 amino acids. The CDR3 DNA follows: TGTGCCAGCAGTGTGGGGTTTCGCTATGGCTACACCTTC. Its translation is CASSVGFRYGYTF.

This clonotype came up many times. The chain joins TRBV10-3 to TRBJ2-5, with 9 bases lining up with TRBD2. V lost 2 bases, J lost 3 bases, and 4 bases stayed unmatched. CDR3 size: 15 residues. Germline V gene data show CDR1 as ENHRY and CDR2 as SYGVKD. Here the CDR3 reads CAISEGSGGEETQYF. The CDR3 bases are TGTGCCATCAGTGAGGGTAGCGGGGGAGAAGAGACCCAGTACTTC.

Only a few counts were recorded for this clonotype. J is TRBJ1-1 and V is TRBV7-2; unclear D gene. V lost 5 bases and J 0 bases, leaving 7 bases between the germline ends. The CDR3 is made up of 13 amino acids. Germline assignment: CDR1 SGHTA and CDR2 FQGNSA. CDR3 protein: CASSAFMNTEAFF. The CDR3 DNA reads TGTGCCAGCAGCGCCTTCATGAACACTGAAGCTTTCTTT.

This chain joins TRBV7-8 and TRBJ2-7; either TRBD1 or TRBD2 may supply D (6 bases each). The DNA end is a closer match to TRBJ2-5, so the J assignment may be wrong. CDR1 SGHVS and CDR2 FQNEAQ come from the germline V gene. This CDR3 is 14 amino acids long. The CDR3 nucleotides are TGTGCCAGCTGGCCGGGGGCTCCGGGAGAGACCCAGTACTTC. Protein sequence: CASWPGAPGETQYF.

This clonotype was found many times. The V and J genes are TRBV25-1 and TRBJ2-1; TRBD2 is a possible D gene (5 bases). CDR1 MGHDK and CDR2 SYGVNS come from the germline V gene. The ends were cut back, 3 bases at V and 6 bases at J, with 18 bases in the middle. CDR3 length: 16 residues. DNA of the CDR3: TGTGCCAGCAGTGAGGTCAGCGGCCTACTCAGCAATGAGCAGTTCTTC. Translated, it gives CASSEVSGLLSNEQFF.

The chain couples TRBV30 to TRBJ1-1; 9 bases fit TRBD1. Trimming took 5 bases from V and 3 from J; bases not matched to a gene: 4. Germline V CDR1 and CDR2: GTSNPN, SVGIG (reference sequence). The CDR3 spans 13 residues. This CDR3 reads CAWGRDRDTEAFF. CDR3 in DNA: TGTGCCTGGGGGAGGGACAGGGACACTGAAGCTTTCTTT.

This clonotype was observed many times. The V gene is TRBV20-1, the J gene TRBJ2-7; possibly TRBD1 for D (6 bases). CDR1 is DFQATT, CDR2 SNEGSKA, per germline (reference sequence). The CDR3 consists of 13 residues. Trimming stripped 6 bases from V and 3 bases from J, with 15 bases between. CDR3 residues: CSASITGYYEQYF. CDR3 nucleotide sequence: TGCAGTGCCAGCATCACAGGGTACTACGAGCAGTACTTC.

This sequence joins TRBV5-4 and TRBJ2-2; TRBD2 is a possible D gene (6 bases). Between the trimmed V and J ends, which lost 3 bases and 8 bases, there was a span of 14 bases. Germline CDR1 reads SGHNT; CDR2 reads YYREEE (reference sequence). This CDR3 is 14 amino acids long. Here the CDR3 reads CASSSRRAEGELFF. In nucleotides, the CDR3 is TGTGCCAGCAGCTCAAGGAGGGCGGAGGGGGAGCTGTTTTTT.